Below, one T cell receptor beta chain is given with its context. This record belongs to a study of OX40 agonist ivuxolimab in advanced cancers. Study at large: Patients with hepatocellular carcinoma, melanoma, renal cell or head and neck cancer made up the dose-escalation patients. Treatment received earlier with anti-PD-1, anti-PD-L1 or anti-CTLA-4 agents was allowed, and around 40% had some.

The CDR3 is 13 residues long. The germline V gene has CDR1 MNHEY and CDR2 SMNVEV (reference sequence). Repertoires were generated with immunoSEQ multiplex PCR, while TCRdb's copy carries only in-frame clones and drops some. The sample lists fewer than 45,000 clones, approximately 91% occurring once. The source is an adult with an advanced solid tumor such as melanoma, head and neck, liver or kidney cancer. The sequenced sample was CD4+ or CD8+ T cells sorted from blood, obtained in a trial of the OX40 agonist ivuxolimab. This chain links TRBV27 with TRBJ2-5; 7 nucleotides match TRBD2. The DNA end favors TRBJ2-7, so the J call may be wrong. Written as DNA, the CDR3 is TGTGCCAGCAGGGGGGGGGTTTCCTACGAGCAGTACTTC. It encodes CASRGGVSYEQYF.